Described below is a single T cell receptor (beta chain) sequence and its context. This entry is derived from a study of blood T cell repertoires in COVID-19. Looking at the study overall: The study drew acute and convalescent COVID-19 samples from the United States, Italy and Spain. From T cells, B-cell-depleted T cells, or PBMCs came the material, which was cDNA or gDNA.

Using immunoSEQ multiplex PCR, the repertoire was profiled, and TCRdb retains in-frame clones only, with some absent. The sample consists of roughly 250,000 clones, 86% of them appearing once. CDR3 length: 15 amino acids. V lost 1 base and J 5 bases, leaving 13 bases between the germline ends. CDR1 SGHRS and CDR2 YFSETQ come from the germline V gene. Seattle cases were enrolled at active infection and followed longitudinally. The sequencing sample was made of peripheral blood. The receptor was derived from a woman aged 25 to 45 with COVID-19, enrolled during active disease. The chain uses TRBV5-1 and TRBJ1-5; TRBD1 is a possible D gene (6 bases). Written as DNA, the CDR3 is TGCGCCAGCAGCTTGACGGGGACAAGTTATCAGCCCCAGCATTTT. Amino acid sequence: CASSLTGTSYQPQHF.